This TCR beta chain was documented in a study of blood T cell repertoires in COVID-19. Study as a whole: Sites across the United States, Italy and Spain contributed samples from acute and convalescent COVID-19. In each case, the material was cDNA or gDNA derived from T cells, B-cell-depleted T cells, or PBMCs.

Original data processing: Cell counts per sample came from amplifying reference gene primers. The repertoire was sequenced with immunoSEQ multiplex PCR; TCRdb's copy has only in-frame clones and lacks some. The V and J calls and the clone size are those of that table, but D and trimming were determined from the DNA. The sample includes almost 250,000 clones, approximately 86% of them seen just once. The V gene lost 5 bases and the J gene lost 7 bases, with 12 bases spanning the gap. From germline, CDR1 is SGHAT and CDR2 FQNNGV. The CDR3 is made up of 14 amino acids. This receptor was taken from an older woman who had recovered from COVID-19. Sample: peripheral blood. The rearrangement joins TRBV11-2 to TRBJ1-6; weak D call: TRBD1 (5 bases). The chain's CDR3 is CASSLNSGNSPLHF. CDR3 DNA: TGTGCCAGCAGCCTAAACTCAGGGAATTCACCCCTCCACTTT.